This T cell receptor (beta chain) was captured in a study of T-cell reconstitution after alpha-beta-depleted transplantation in children. The study, taken as a whole, reports: After one year, T-cell counts and TCRbeta diversity mostly came from new T cells. There were reportedly several hundred expanded graft clones from which alpha-beta T cells came about two months after transplant. It was surviving recipient T cells and thymic progenitors that gave some patients high TCRbeta diversity at day 60.

This clonotype was picked up a small number of times. Antigen specificity is unknown. A library of TCRbeta sequences, prepared with unique molecular identifiers, was generated. Via MiXCR, TCRdb re-called the PCR reads, giving one row per CDR3 protein. The repertoire has 540,000 or so distinct CDR3 sequences, 20% to 25% of them found once; the top ten carry 13% to 15%. This material consisted of PBMCs, mostly from graft donor cells, taken 360 days after TCRalphabeta/CD19-depleted stem cell transplant. The sequence came from a boy less than two years old who had a stem cell transplant for acute myeloid leukemia, so the T cells may come from the graft donor.

DNA for the CDR3: TGCAGTGCTCGAGGGCTAGCAGAGAAAAACATTCAGTACTTC. Translation: CSARGLAEKNIQYF. V usage is TRBV20-1 and J usage is TRBJ2-4; perhaps TRBD2 as D (5 bases). Germline V CDR1 and CDR2: DFQATT, SNEGSKA (reference sequence). The CDR3 sequence is 14 residues long. Trimming left V 5 bases short and J 4 bases short, with 15 bases between.